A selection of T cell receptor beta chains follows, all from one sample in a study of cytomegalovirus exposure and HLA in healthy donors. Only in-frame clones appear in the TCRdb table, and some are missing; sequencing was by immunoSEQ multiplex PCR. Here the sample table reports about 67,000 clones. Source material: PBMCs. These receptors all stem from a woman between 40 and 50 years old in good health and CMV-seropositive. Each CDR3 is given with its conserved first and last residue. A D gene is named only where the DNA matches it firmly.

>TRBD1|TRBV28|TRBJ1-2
TGTGCCAGCAGTTTGTGGACAGGGGGAAAGAGTGGCTACACCTTC
CASSLWTGGKSGYTF
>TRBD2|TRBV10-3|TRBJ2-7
TGTGCCATCTGGGCGGGGGACCCCTACGAGCAGTACTTC
CAIWAGDPYEQYF
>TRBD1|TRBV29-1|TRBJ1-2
TGCAGCGCTAAGGGACAGGAGGACTATGGCTACACCTTC
CSAKGQEDYGYTF
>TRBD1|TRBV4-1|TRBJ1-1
TGCGCCAGCAGCCCCCTACAGGGGGAAGGCACTGAAGCTTTCTTT
CASSPLQGEGTEAFF
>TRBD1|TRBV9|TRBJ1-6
TGTGCCAGCAGCGGAGGGAACCGGGACAGGCGACCCCTCCACTTT
CASSGGNRDRRPLHF
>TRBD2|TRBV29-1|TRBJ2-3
TGCAGCGGCTTAGCGGGGGCGGGAGATACGCAGTATTTT
CSGLAGAGDTQYF
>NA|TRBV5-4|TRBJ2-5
TGTGCCAGCAGCTTGGACGGGAGTCGCAAGACCCAGTACTTC
CASSLDGSRKTQYF
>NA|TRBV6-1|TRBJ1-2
TGTGCCAGCAGCGTAGGGGGTTATGGCTACACCTTC
CASSVGGYGYTF
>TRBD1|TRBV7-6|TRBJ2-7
TGTGCCAGCAGCTCAAGGACAGGGGGTGGCTACGAGCAGTACTTC
CASSSRTGGGYEQYF
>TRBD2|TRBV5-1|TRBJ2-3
TGCGCCAGCAGCTCTCGAGGAGCGGGGGCCGTTTCAGATACGCAGTATTTT
CASSSRGAGAVSDTQYF
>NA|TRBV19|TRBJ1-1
TGTGCCAGTAGTATAGTAATGAACACTGAAGCTTTCTTT
CASSIVMNTEAFF
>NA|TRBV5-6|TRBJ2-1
TGTGCCAGCAGCTTGGGCTATAACAATGAGCAGTTCTTC
CASSLGYNNEQFF
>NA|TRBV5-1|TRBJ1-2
TGCGCCAGCAGGGGAGGGGATGCCTATGGCTACACCTTC
CASRGGDAYGYTF
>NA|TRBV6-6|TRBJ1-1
TGTGCCAGCAGTTACAATGGGGTCCGGGGCACTGAAGCTTTCTTT
CASSYNGVRGTEAFF
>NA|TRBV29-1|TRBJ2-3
TGCAGCGTTGAAGCCCGACAGCGCACAGATACGCAGTATTTT
CSVEARQRTDTQYF
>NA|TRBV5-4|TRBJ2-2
TGTGCCAGCAGCTTGGCAGGGAACACCGGGGAGCTGTTTTTT
CASSLAGNTGELFF
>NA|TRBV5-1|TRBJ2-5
TGCGCCAGCAGCTTGGCACGATCCCGACTAGGTGGAGAGACCCAGTACTTC
CASSLARSRLGGETQYF
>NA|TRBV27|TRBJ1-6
TGTGCCAGCAGTTTCGGGGTTGCGTCACCCCTCCACTTT
CASSFGVASPLHF
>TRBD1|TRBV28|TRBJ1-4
TGTGCCAGCAGCGACCAAAGGGGGCCGGTTGAAAAACTGTTTTTT
CASSDQRGPVEKLFF
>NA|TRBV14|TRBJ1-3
TGTGCCAGCAGCCAAGAACAAAAAAATCCGGGAGCGAGTGGAAACACCATATATTTT
CASSQEQKNPGASGNTIYF
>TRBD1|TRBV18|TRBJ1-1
TGTGCAACCCAGGGGGCGGTCGACGGGACTGAAGCTTTCTTT
CATQGAVDGTEAFF
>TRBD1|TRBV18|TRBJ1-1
TGTGCCAGCTCGCCTCGGGACAGCATATTGAACACTGAAGCTTTCTTT
CASSPRDSILNTEAFF
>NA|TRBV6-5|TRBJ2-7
TGTGCCAGCAGTTACTCGAGTACCGCTCACGAGCAGTACTTC
CASSYSSTAHEQYF